The 21 T cell receptor beta chains in this list originate from one sample, sequenced in a study of blood T cell repertoires in COVID-19. Produced via immunoSEQ multiplex PCR; TCRdb's table is partial and in-frame only. The repertoire holds some 82,000 clones, with 75% to 95% as singletons. Specimen: peripheral blood. The receptors derive from a woman in her fifties or sixties in a cohort sampled during active COVID-19.

The rearrangement joins TRBV6-1 to TRBJ2-7; perhaps TRBD1 as D (6 bases). The CDR3 is made up of 16 amino acids. The V gene's germline CDR1 is MNHNS and CDR2 SASEGT. Trimming cost V 6 bases and J 0 bases, with 18 bases left between them. For the CDR3, the DNA is TGTGCCAGCAGGGAAACAGGGACAAGGGGCTCCTACGAGCAGTACTTC. As protein: CASRETGTRGSYEQYF.

The chain uses TRBV15 and TRBJ2-7, with 11 bases lining up with TRBD2. The CDR3 runs to 14 residues. V was clipped by 3 bases and J by 5 bases; unmatched bases: 3. Germline lookup yields CDR1 LNHNV and CDR2 YYDKDF (reference sequence). The CDR3 sequence: CATSRASGGNEQYF. The CDR3 DNA reads TGTGCCACCAGCAGGGCTAGCGGGGGGAACGAGCAGTACTTC.

This clone was found once. The chain is built from TRBV24-1 and TRBJ2-1, with TRBD2 identical over 9 bases. With 6 bases clipped from V and 2 bases from J, the junction kept 7 bases outside the gene matches. In germline, CDR1 is KGHDR, CDR2 SFDVKD. The CDR3 runs to 16 residues. CDR3 DNA sequence: TGTGCCACCAGTCCGCGGGAGGGGCGACCCTACAATGAGCAGTTCTTC. Translation gives CATSPREGRPYNEQFF.

The rearrangement joins TRBV5-5 to TRBJ2-2; D is unresolved. The CDR3 is 13 amino acids. Germline CDR1 and CDR2: SGHKS and YYEKEE (reference sequence). Deletions cut 3 bases from V and 5 bases from J, with 8 bases between. CDR3 in amino acids: CASSSQSTGELFF. CDR3 nucleotides: TGTGCCAGCAGCTCCCAGTCAACCGGGGAGCTGTTTTTT. The full variable domain, its missing parts supplied by reference TRBV5-5 and TRBJ2-2, is DAGVTQSPTHLIKTRGQQVTLRCSPISGHKSVSWYQQVLGQGPQFIFQYYEKEERGRGNFPDRFSARQFPNYSSELNVNALLLGDSALYLCASSSQSTGELFFGEGSRLTVL.

This clone came up once. The chain joins TRBV4-1 to TRBJ1-3; TRBD1 matches 7 bases. There are 17 residues in the CDR3. Germline V lookup: CDR1 MGHRA, CDR2 YSYEKL. With 0 bases clipped from V and 6 bases from J, the junction kept 11 bases outside the gene matches. CDR3 protein: CASSQDGRSTGINTIYF. The CDR3 DNA reads TGCGCCAGCAGCCAAGATGGCCGATCGACAGGGATAAACACCATATATTTT.

The gene calls are TRBV18 and TRBJ1-4; 9 bases fit TRBD1. Germline V gives CDR1 KGHSH, CDR2 LQKENI. Losses at the gene ends were 3 bases for V and 6 bases for J; bases not matched to a gene: 8. CDR3 size: 16 residues. CDR3 coding DNA: TGTGCCAGCTCACCTCAGGCGGGACAGGGTCATGAAAAACTGTTTTTT. Translated, it gives CASSPQAGQGHEKLFF.

The CDR3 nucleotides are TGTGCCAGCAGTTCCATCCCATCGGGGGATAGCAATCAGCCCCAGCATTTT. Translating it yields CASSSIPSGDSNQPQHF. The J gene is TRBJ1-5, the V gene TRBV28; a weak D match, TRBD1 (5 bases). Germline CDR1 MDHEN, CDR2 SYDVKM. V gave up 4 bases and J gave up 0 bases, with 16 bases separating them. The CDR3 covers 17 residues.

V and J are TRBV7-2 and TRBJ2-2; a possible D gene is TRBD1 (6 bases). Trimming pared 4 bases from V and 3 bases from J, leaving 9 bases between. Per germline, CDR1 SGHTA and CDR2 FQGNSA. CDR3 length: 14 residues. Here the CDR3 DNA reads TGTGCCAGCAGCTCAGGGGTGGACACCGGGGAGCTGTTTTTT. Residues: CASSSGVDTGELFF.

The CDR3 bases are TGCAGTGCTAGTTTTGTTAACAATGAGCAGTTCTTC. Translated, it gives CSASFVNNEQFF. The chain carries TRBV20-1 and TRBJ2-1; no definite D call. V was cut by 3 bases and J by 5 bases, with 8 bases left in between. CDR1 is DFQATT and CDR2 is SNEGSKA in the germline V gene (reference sequence). This CDR3 has 12 amino acids.

CDR3: CASRGQGTDGYTF. The DNA for the CDR3 is TGTGCCAGCAGGGGACAGGGTACGGATGGCTACACCTTC. The chain is built from TRBV6-5 and TRBJ1-2, with TRBD1 matching over 9 bases. The germline CDR1 and CDR2 sequences are MNHEY and SVGAGI. The CDR3 sequence is 13 residues long. The V segment lost 6 bases and the J segment 6 bases; nucleotides outside the gene matches: 5.

The chain employs TRBV10-3 and TRBJ1-2; 12 nucleotides match TRBD1. V lost 4 bases, J lost 2 bases, and 11 bases stayed unmatched. CDR3 length: 18 amino acids. Germline CDR1 ENHRY, CDR2 SYGVKD. The DNA of the CDR3 is TGTGCCATCAGTGCGAACCGGGACAGGGGGCTCCCAAACTATGGCTACACCTTC. Translated: CAISANRDRGLPNYGYTF.

The V call is TRBV11-3, the J call TRBJ1-1, with 9 bases fitting TRBD1. V lost 1 base and J lost 4; bases outside the gene matches: 1. This CDR3 is 14 amino acids long. Germline-derived CDR1 and CDR2 are SGHNT and YENEEA. Here the CDR3 reads CASSLVTGGTEAFF. The CDR3 DNA reads as TGTGCCAGCAGCTTAGTGACAGGGGGCACTGAAGCTTTCTTT.

The CDR3 DNA is TGTGCCAGCAGCAAATGGCAAGGGTTGCGACAGGGGAATGAGCAGTTCTTC. This encodes CASSKWQGLRQGNEQFF. The chain is built from TRBV21-1 and TRBJ2-1; the DNA was not used to check the table's D call, TRBD1. TRBV21-1 counts as a pseudogene. The CDR3 loop spans 17 amino acids.

This sequence joins TRBV10-3 and TRBJ2-7; 7 bases line up with TRBD1. Germline CDR1 reads ENHRY; CDR2 reads SYGVKD. The CDR3 spans 12 residues. The trim removed 6 bases at V and 4 bases at J, leaving 3 bases unmatched. CDR3 DNA sequence: TGTGCCATCAGACAGGGGTTATACGAGCAGTACTTC. Translating it yields CAIRQGLYEQYF.

This clone was recorded once. The chain employs TRBV18 and TRBJ2-5, with 10 bases lining up with TRBD2. In germline, CDR1 is KGHSH, CDR2 LQKENI. Unmatched junction bases numbered 1, after V lost 4 bases and J lost 2 bases. The CDR3 covers 14 residues. Here the CDR3 reads CASSQTSGQETQYF. Here the CDR3 DNA reads TGTGCCAGCTCACAGACTAGCGGGCAAGAGACCCAGTACTTC.

The chain has TRBV6-4 and TRBJ2-1, with TRBD1 matching 8 bases. The trim removed 0 bases at V and 11 bases at J, leaving 6 bases unmatched. Germline values: CDR1 MRHNA, CDR2 SNTAGT. The CDR3 length is 14 residues. CDR3 DNA: TGTGCCAGCAGTGACTCATACCGGGACAGGAAGCAGTTCTTC. Protein: CASSDSYRDRKQFF.

This chain uses TRBV5-4 with TRBJ2-5; no clear D. The CDR3 consists of 13 residues. Germline assignment: CDR1 SGHNT and CDR2 YYREEE (reference sequence). V was clipped by 6 bases and J by 2 bases, with 11 bases between them. The CDR3 nucleotides are TGTGCCAGCATGGTCCAGGATCAAGAGACCCAGTACTTC. Translation: CASMVQDQETQYF.

J is TRBJ2-3 and V is TRBV7-3; a possible D gene is TRBD1 (5 bases). The CDR3 extends over 15 amino acids. Trimming left V 6 bases short and J 3 bases short, with 16 bases between. Per germline, CDR1 SGHTA and CDR2 FQGTGA. The CDR3 sequence: CASSTRVMGTDTQYF. As DNA, the CDR3 is TGTGCCAGCAGTACCAGGGTGATGGGGACAGATACGCAGTATTTT.

The chain carries TRBV18 and TRBJ1-1; tentative D call: TRBD1 (6 bases). The germline gives CDR1 KGHSH, CDR2 LQKENI. This CDR3 is 14 amino acids long. The germline V and J ends were trimmed by 6 bases and 0 bases, with 11 bases remaining between them. In DNA, the CDR3 is TGTGCCAGCTCCCGCGGACAGTTGAACACTGAAGCTTTCTTT. Protein sequence: CASSRGQLNTEAFF.

The CDR3 sequence is CASSFPGQGPYGYTF. The CDR3 DNA sequence: TGTGCCAGCAGCTTCCCAGGACAGGGACCTTATGGCTACACCTTC. The V and J genes are TRBV5-4 and TRBJ1-2; TRBD1 aligns across 8 bases. With V trimmed by 2 bases and J by 5 bases, 8 bases remained unmatched. Germline loops: CDR1 SGHNT, CDR2 YYREEE (reference sequence). The CDR3 extends over 15 amino acids.

This chain uses TRBV5-1 with TRBJ2-2; 7 bases align to TRBD2. J was trimmed by 4 bases and V by 4 bases; bases with no gene match: 13. Germline V lookup: CDR1 SGHRS, CDR2 YFSETQ. This CDR3 spans 17 amino acids. CDR3 bases: TGCGCCAGCAGCATCAAATATGGGAGGGACTTCACCGGGGAGCTGTTTTTT. This sequence encodes CASSIKYGRDFTGELFF.